One and the same sample provided the 32 T cell receptor beta chains below, sequenced in a study of tumor and adjacent non-tumor tissue in lung cancer. This sample's RNA came from whole unsorted tissue. The normal lung tissue was taken more than 3 cm from the tumor edge. Three rounds of nested PCR, following a modified ARM-PCR protocol, produced the TCRbeta library. TCRdb passed the multiplex PCR reads through MiXCR, listing each CDR3 protein once. The sample has about 60,000 distinct CDR3 sequences; around 61% are singletons. The material sequenced was distant non-tumor lung tissue. Receptor source: a man aged 70-80 years with non-small cell lung cancer.

There are many counts of this clonotype. The J gene is TRBJ2-7, the V gene TRBV5-6; a possible D gene is TRBD1 (5 bases). CDR3 length equals 15 residues. V dropped 2 bases and J dropped 3 bases, with 15 bases sitting between them. CDR1 SGHDT and CDR2 YYEEEE come from the germline V gene. The CDR3: CASSFSKGVVYEQYF. The CDR3 DNA reads TGTGCCAGCAGCTTCTCTAAAGGGGTAGTCTACGAGCAGTACTTC.

The V call is TRBV20-1, the J call TRBJ2-1; no clear D. Germline loops: CDR1 DFQATT, CDR2 SNEGSKA (reference sequence). V was trimmed by 4 bases and J by 0 bases, leaving 13 bases between them. The CDR3 spans 15 residues. Here the CDR3 reads CSATASRSSYNEQFF. The CDR3 bases are TGCAGTGCTACTGCTAGTCGGAGCTCCTACAATGAGCAGTTCTTC.

This clonotype is a singleton in its sample. V gene TRBV11-1 combines with J gene TRBJ1-2; the D gene is possibly TRBD1 (6 bases). The germline CDR1 and CDR2 sequences are SGHAT and FQDESV (reference sequence). The ends were cut back, 9 bases at V and 5 bases at J, with 22 bases in the middle. This CDR3 is 15 amino acids long. CDR3 sequence reads: CASSLRAGVGYGYTF. In DNA form, the CDR3 reads TGTGCCAGTAGCCTGAGGGCAGGGGTCGGGTATGGCTACACCTTC.

The chain combines TRBV7-9 with TRBJ1-2, with unresolved D. V lost 5 bases, J lost 2 bases, and 12 bases lay in between. Germline V CDR1 and CDR2: SEHNR, FQNEAQ (reference sequence). This CDR3 contains 14 residues. CDR3 coding DNA: TGTGCCAGCAGCCTATCGGCAGTCAACTATGGCTACACCTTC. Translated, it gives CASSLSAVNYGYTF.

Note on this clonotype: A read error may account for a junction end that differs from germline. The rearrangement links TRBV6-1 to TRBJ2-3; D uncertain. There are 13 residues in the CDR3. In germline, CDR1 is MNHNS, CDR2 SASEGT. In DNA form, the CDR3 reads TGCGCCAGCAGTGAAAGCAACACAGATACGCTGTATTTT. Translating it yields CASSESNTDTLYF.

Turning to this clonotype: Relative to the germline gene, one junction end is altered; a read error may explain this. The rearrangement joins TRBV5-4 to TRBJ2-1; 10 nucleotides align to TRBD2. Germline-derived CDR1 and CDR2 are SGHNT and YYREEE (reference sequence). The CDR3 consists of 16 residues. CDR3 region: CASSPTSGLVYNEHFF. In DNA form, the CDR3 reads TGTGCCAGCAGTCCGACTAGCGGGTTGGTCTACAATGAGCACTTCTTC.

This clonotype was recorded many times. The chain employs TRBV6-1 and TRBJ2-7; weak D call: TRBD1 (5 bases). The CDR3 covers 12 residues. V lost 2 bases to trimming and J lost 3 bases, with 5 bases between them. Germline lookup yields CDR1 MNHNS and CDR2 SASEGT. In DNA, the CDR3 is TGTGCCAGCAGTGAACAGGGCTACGAGCAGTACTTC. Protein sequence: CASSEQGYEQYF.

The sample holds many counts of this clonotype. The chain recombines TRBV11-2 with TRBJ2-5; D gene ambiguous. Trimming shortened V by 4 bases and J by 5 bases, and 5 bases separated the two germline ends. The CDR3 runs to 11 residues. Germline CDR1 is SGHAT and CDR2 is FQNNGV. Here the CDR3 DNA reads TGTGCCAGCAGCTCCAGGGAGACCCAGTACTTC. Its protein is CASSSRETQYF.

Worth noting for this clonotype: The final CDR3 position lacks the conserved phenylalanine or tryptophan, pointing to a likely read error. The chain couples TRBV10-1 to TRBJ2-2; the D call may be TRBD1 or TRBD2 (5 bases each). The CDR3 has 9 residues. Per germline, CDR1 WNHNN and CDR2 SYGVQD (reference sequence). Here the CDR3 reads CAGDGELFS. In DNA form, the CDR3 reads TGCGCCGGGGACGGGGAACTGTTTTCT.

This clonotype was observed many times. The chain couples TRBV11-1 to TRBJ2-1; a possible D gene is TRBD2 (6 bases). V lost 1 base to trimming and J lost 8 bases, with 12 bases between them. The CDR3 covers 14 residues. Germline CDR1 is SGHAT and CDR2 is FQDESV (reference sequence). The CDR3 bases are TGTGCCAGCAGCTTAGGGACTACCACCGATGAGCAGTTCTTC. Protein product: CASSLGTTTDEQFF.

Concerning this clonotype itself: Just one base apart from a much larger clone, this may be a read error. The J gene is TRBJ1-3, the V gene TRBV5-1; D is ambiguous. CDR1 and CDR2 (germline): SGHRS, YFSETQ. CDR3 length: 14 residues. Trimming left V 7 bases short and J 4 bases short, with 15 bases between. In DNA form, the CDR3 reads TGCGCCAGCTGCCGAACAGCAGTGGGAAACACCATATATTTT. Amino acids: CASCRTAVGNTIYF.

On this clonotype itself: The missing conserved phenylalanine or tryptophan at the end of this CDR3 makes a read error likely. This chain uses TRBV11-1 with TRBJ2-7, with TRBD2 matching over 9 bases. Trimming at V came to 7 bases and at J to 0 bases, leaving 10 bases not matched to a gene. The CDR3 totals 16 residues. The germline gives CDR1 SGHAT, CDR2 FQDESV (reference sequence). CDR3 residues: CASNLVRLADSYEQYH. Here the CDR3 DNA reads TGTGCCAGCAACTTGGTGCGACTAGCGGACTCCTACGAGCAGTACCAC.

Concerning this clonotype: One end of the junction fails to match germline, which may point to a read error. This chain links TRBV11-2 with TRBJ2-2, with 7 bases matching TRBD1. This CDR3 contains 15 residues. From germline, CDR1 is SGHAT and CDR2 FQNNGV. CDR3 amino acids: CSSSLQGTLFGELFF. CDR3 DNA sequence: TGTTCCAGCAGCCTACAGGGGACGTTGTTCGGGGAGCTGTTTTTT.

Concerning this clonotype itself: No conserved phenylalanine or tryptophan ends this CDR3, so it is likely a read error. V is TRBV6-6 and J is TRBJ1-6; D remains ambiguous. The ends were cut back, 9 bases at V and 8 bases at J, with 8 bases in the middle. The CDR3 contains 11 residues. Germline CDR1 reads MNHNY; CDR2 reads SVGAGI (reference sequence). This chain's CDR3 is CASSSHSPLHL. The CDR3 nucleotides read TGTGCCAGTAGTAGTCATTCACCCCTCCACCTT.

This clonotype has only a few counts. It may be a read error: a sequence one base away is much more abundant. V usage is TRBV12-3 or TRBV12-4 and J usage is TRBJ2-1, with a tentative D call TRBD1 (7 bases). The CDR3 has 15 residues. This CDR3 is CASRLRQGLYNEQLF. The DNA of the CDR3 is TGTGCCAGCAGACTCCGACAGGGACTGTACAATGAGCAGCTCTTC.

With regard to this clonotype: Its ends do not fully match the called genes, so a read error is possible. The chain employs TRBV11-2 and TRBJ1-5; D gene uncertain. The CDR3 is 13 residues long. Germline V lookup: CDR1 SGHAT, CDR2 FQNNGV. The CDR3 DNA reads TGTGCCAGCAGCTCTAGCCAAAATCAGCCCCCGCATTTT. Protein sequence: CASSSSQNQPPHF.

With respect to this clonotype: As the CDR3 is not closed by the conserved phenylalanine or tryptophan, this likely results from a read error. The chain is built from TRBV6-6 and TRBJ1-1; no firm D call. Germline V gene sequence: CDR1 MNHNY, CDR2 SVGAGI (reference sequence). The CDR3 spans 13 residues. Here the CDR3 reads CTSTVSPRSEAFV. The CDR3 nucleotides read TGTACCAGCACCGTTAGTCCGCGTTCCGAAGCTTTCGTT.

This clonotype was seen just once. A much more abundant neighbour one base away suggests this may be a read error. The rearrangement joins TRBV4-1 to TRBJ2-7; 8 bases fit TRBD2. Germline lookup yields CDR1 MGHRA and CDR2 YSYEKL. The CDR3 has 16 amino acids. CDR3 DNA sequence: TGCGCCAACAGCCAAGATAGGGCGGGGGGCTCCTACGAGCAGTACTTC. As protein: CANSQDRAGGSYEQYF.

Regarding this clonotype: This may stem from a read error, because a much larger clone lies one nucleotide away. The chain recombines TRBV7-9 with TRBJ1-3; D gene ambiguous. The CDR3 runs to 14 residues. Trimming removed 1 base at V and 8 bases at J, with 12 bases between. From germline, CDR1 is SEHNR and CDR2 FQNEAQ (reference sequence). The CDR3 region is CASSLGLGIDTIYF. The CDR3 DNA follows: TGTGCCAGCAGCTTAGGCTTAGGGATCGACACCATATATTTT.

Comments on this clonotype: This clone may be a read error of a much larger clone one base away. This rearrangement joins TRBV12-3 or TRBV12-4 to TRBJ1-1, with no clear D. The CDR3 sequence is 12 residues long. V was clipped by 5 bases and J by 7 bases, with 11 bases between them. For the CDR3, the DNA is TGTGCCAGCAGTCCCCTTTACGTTGAAGCTTTCTTT. It translates to CASSPLYVEAFF.

Points on this clonotype: The junction and the germline gene differ at one end; a read error may be behind it. This chain links TRBV5-1 with TRBJ2-2; D is perhaps TRBD1 (6 bases). From germline, CDR1 is SGHRS and CDR2 YFSETQ. The CDR3 covers 15 residues. As DNA, the CDR3 is TGCGCCAGCAGCACGGGACAAAGGAACGCCGGGGAGCTGTTTTTT. It translates to CASSTGQRNAGELFF. The full variable domain, rest sourced from reference TRBV5-1 and TRBJ2-2, is KAGVTQTPRYLIKTRGQQVTLSCSPISGHRSVSWYQQTPGQGLQFLFEYFSETQRNKGNFPGRFSGRQFSNSRSEMNVSTLELGDSALYLCASSTGQRNAGELFFGEGSRLTVL.

Worth noting for this clonotype: This may stem from a read error, because a much larger clone lies one nucleotide away. J is TRBJ2-3 and V is TRBV6-2 or TRBV6-3, with 13 bases that match TRBD2. The CDR3 contains 16 residues. The V and J ends lost 7 bases and 1 base, in that order; junction bases with no gene match: 5. The germline CDR1 and CDR2 sequences are MNHEY and SVGEGT. CDR3 sequence reads: CASTPGLAGGTDTQYF. CDR3 nucleotides: TGTGCCAGCACTCCTGGACTAGCGGGGGGCACAGATACGCAGTATTTT.

This clonotype was observed a handful of times. A much larger clone differs from this one at a single base, so this may be a read error. The chain has TRBV6-6 and TRBJ2-7; 13 bases are shared with TRBD2. Germline CDR1 reads MNHNY; CDR2 reads SVGAGI (reference sequence). The CDR3 runs to 20 residues. The CDR3 protein is CASNYGSTSGRFPPNYEQYF. The CDR3 DNA sequence: TGTGCCAGCAATTACGGTTCGACTAGCGGGAGGTTCCCTCCTAACTACGAGCAGTACTTC.

The chain recombines TRBV7-9 with TRBJ2-1; possibly TRBD1 for D (6 bases). Germline CDR1 reads SEHNR; CDR2 reads FQNEAQ (reference sequence). V gave up 5 bases and J gave up 9 bases, with 14 bases separating them. There are 13 residues in the CDR3. This CDR3 is CASSSRGRGEQFF. CDR3 DNA sequence: TGTGCCAGCAGCAGCCGGGGCAGGGGTGAGCAGTTCTTC.

Concerning this clonotype: The conserved phenylalanine or tryptophan is not found at the CDR3 terminus, so this likely reflects a read error. The V gene is TRBV6-5, the J gene TRBJ2-6; D is possibly TRBD1 (6 bases). In germline, CDR1 is MNHEY, CDR2 SVGAGI. The CDR3 runs to 17 residues. The CDR3 region is CASSSIYRGIRANALTL. The CDR3 DNA follows: TGTGCCAGCAGTTCCATATATAGGGGGATTAGGGCCAACGCCCTGACTTTA.

In its sample, this clonotype was seen a few times. This CDR3 reads CASTTGQGGGELFF. CDR3 DNA sequence: TGCGCCAGCACTACTGGACAGGGAGGCGGGGAGCTGTTTTTT. This chain connects TRBV5-1 to TRBJ2-2; 8 bases align to TRBD1. The CDR3 contains 14 residues. Germline V gene data show CDR1 as SGHRS and CDR2 as YFSETQ. With V trimmed by 6 bases and J by 7 bases, 8 bases remained unmatched. Using reference TRBV5-1 and TRBJ2-2 for the parts outside the CDR3, the full variable domain is KAGVTQTPRYLIKTRGQQVTLSCSPISGHRSVSWYQQTPGQGLQFLFEYFSETQRNKGNFPGRFSGRQFSNSRSEMNVSTLELGDSALYLCASTTGQGGGELFFGEGSRLTVL.

This clonotype appeared a few times. V gene TRBV28 combines with J gene TRBJ2-1, with 7 bases aligning to TRBD2. Trimming at V came to 6 bases and at J to 7 bases, leaving 15 bases not matched to a gene. Looked up from germline, CDR1 is MDHEN and CDR2 is SYDVKM. The CDR3 has 16 amino acids. The CDR3 DNA is TGTGCCAGCAGGACCAGGACGGGGGGAAATCCAAATGAGCAGTTCTTC. It translates to CASRTRTGGNPNEQFF.

In the case of this clonotype: One end of the junction fails to match germline, which may point to a read error. The chain is built from TRBV5-6 and TRBJ1-1; weak D call: TRBD1 (6 bases). Germline V gives CDR1 SGHDT, CDR2 YYEEEE. This CDR3 region has 16 residues. The CDR3 sequence: CASSLFGIGGYTEALF. Written as DNA, the CDR3 is TGTGCCAGCAGCTTATTCGGGATAGGGGGGTACACTGAAGCTCTCTTT.

With regard to this clonotype: As the CDR3 is not closed by the conserved phenylalanine or tryptophan, this likely results from a read error. The V gene is TRBV10-3, the J gene TRBJ1-5; no clear D gene. Germline V gene data show CDR1 as ENHRY and CDR2 as SYGVKD. Deletions cut 10 bases from V and 7 bases from J, with 14 bases between. This CDR3 is 12 amino acids long. DNA of the CDR3: TGTGCCACAGGCGGGAGTGTGCAGCCCCAGCATTCT. It is translated as CATGGSVQPQHS.

The chain carries TRBV10-2 and TRBJ2-5; TRBD1 aligns across 9 bases. V was pared by 2 bases and J by 4 bases, with 11 bases of the junction left unmatched. Germline CDR1 and CDR2: WSHSY and SAAADI. The CDR3 is 17 amino acids. The CDR3 region is CASSEDTTGGRRETQYF. Written as DNA, the CDR3 is TGCGCCAGCAGTGAGGATACCACAGGGGGCCGAAGAGAGACCCAGTACTTC.

With respect to this clonotype: A much larger clone sits a single nucleotide away, making a read error possible. V is TRBV10-3 and J is TRBJ2-2; D is perhaps TRBD1 (6 bases). The V end was cut by 8 bases, the J end by 4 bases, with 20 bases between. The CDR3 spans 16 residues. From germline, CDR1 is ENHRY and CDR2 SYGVKD. As DNA, the CDR3 is TGTGCCATCGGGGGCCTCGAGGGCCCGGCCACCGGGGAGCTGTTTTTT. Its translation is CAIGGLEGPATGELFF.

CDR3 amino acids: CASSGYRGGSDTQYF. CDR3 coding DNA: TGTGCCAGCAGCGGATACCGCGGGGGCTCAGATACGCAGTATTTT. This sequence joins TRBV5-6 and TRBJ2-3; a weak D match, TRBD2 (7 bases). The CDR3 totals 15 residues. Germline assignment: CDR1 SGHDT and CDR2 YYEEEE. Trimming cost V 4 bases and J 4 bases, with 16 bases left between them.